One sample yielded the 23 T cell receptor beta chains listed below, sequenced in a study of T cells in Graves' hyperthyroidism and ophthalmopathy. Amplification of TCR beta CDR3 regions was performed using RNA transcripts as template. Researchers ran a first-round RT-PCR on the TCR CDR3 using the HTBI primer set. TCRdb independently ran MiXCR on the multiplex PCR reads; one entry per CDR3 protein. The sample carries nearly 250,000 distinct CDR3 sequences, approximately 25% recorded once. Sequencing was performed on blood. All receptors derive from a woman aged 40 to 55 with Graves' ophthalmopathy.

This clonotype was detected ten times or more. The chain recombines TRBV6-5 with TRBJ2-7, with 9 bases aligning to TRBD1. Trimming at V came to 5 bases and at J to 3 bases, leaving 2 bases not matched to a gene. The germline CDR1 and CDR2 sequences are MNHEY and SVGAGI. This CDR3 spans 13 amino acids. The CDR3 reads CASSRDRVYEQYF. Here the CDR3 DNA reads TGTGCCAGCAGTCGGGACAGGGTCTACGAGCAGTACTTC.

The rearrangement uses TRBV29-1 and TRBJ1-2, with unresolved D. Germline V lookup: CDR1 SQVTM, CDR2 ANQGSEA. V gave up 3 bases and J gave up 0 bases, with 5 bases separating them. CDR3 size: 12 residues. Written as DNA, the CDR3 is TGCAGCGTTGACAGATCTAACTATGGCTACACCTTC. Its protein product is CSVDRSNYGYTF.

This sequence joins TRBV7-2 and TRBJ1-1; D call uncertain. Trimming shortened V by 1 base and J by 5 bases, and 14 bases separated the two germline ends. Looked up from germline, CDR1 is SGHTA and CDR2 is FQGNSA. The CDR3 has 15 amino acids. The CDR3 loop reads CASSLGTGRRTEAFF. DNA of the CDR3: TGTGCCAGCAGCTTAGGTACCGGCAGAAGAACTGAAGCTTTCTTT.

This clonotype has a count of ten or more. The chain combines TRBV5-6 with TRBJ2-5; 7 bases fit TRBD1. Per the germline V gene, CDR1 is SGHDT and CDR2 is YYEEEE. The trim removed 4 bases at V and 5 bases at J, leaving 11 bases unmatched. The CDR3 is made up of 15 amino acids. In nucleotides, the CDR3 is TGTGCCAGCAGCCCCGCCGGGACAGCCCCGGAGACCCAGTACTTC. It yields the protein CASSPAGTAPETQYF.

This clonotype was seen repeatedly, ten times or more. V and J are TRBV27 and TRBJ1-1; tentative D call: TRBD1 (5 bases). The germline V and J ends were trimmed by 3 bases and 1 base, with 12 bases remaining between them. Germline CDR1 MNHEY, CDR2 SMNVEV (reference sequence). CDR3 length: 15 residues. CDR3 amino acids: CASSFGRAGNTEAFF. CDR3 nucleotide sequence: TGTGCCAGCAGTTTTGGCAGGGCTGGGAACACTGAAGCTTTCTTT.

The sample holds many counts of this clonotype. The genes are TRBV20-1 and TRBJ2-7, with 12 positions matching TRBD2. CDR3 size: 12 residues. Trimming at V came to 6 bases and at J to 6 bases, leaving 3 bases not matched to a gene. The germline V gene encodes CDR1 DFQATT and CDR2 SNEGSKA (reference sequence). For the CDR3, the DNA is TGCAGTGCCGGACTAGCGGGAAGCGAGCAGTACTTC. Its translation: CSAGLAGSEQYF.

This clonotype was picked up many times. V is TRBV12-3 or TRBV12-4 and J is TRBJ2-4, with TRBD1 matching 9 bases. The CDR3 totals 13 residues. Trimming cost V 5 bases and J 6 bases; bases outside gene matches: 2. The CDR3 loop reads CASSRDRVNIQYF. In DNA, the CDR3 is TGTGCCAGCAGTCGGGACAGGGTAAACATTCAGTACTTC.

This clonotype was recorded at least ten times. The CDR3 is CASAGESKNIQYF. CDR3 DNA sequence: TGTGCCTCTGCGGGAGAATCCAAAAACATTCAGTACTTC. The genes are TRBV6-1 and TRBJ2-4; 7 bases are shared with TRBD2. Trimming removed 11 bases from V and 2 bases from J; junction bases left unmatched: 6. The CDR3 is made up of 13 amino acids. Germline V gene data show CDR1 as MNHNS and CDR2 as SASEGT.

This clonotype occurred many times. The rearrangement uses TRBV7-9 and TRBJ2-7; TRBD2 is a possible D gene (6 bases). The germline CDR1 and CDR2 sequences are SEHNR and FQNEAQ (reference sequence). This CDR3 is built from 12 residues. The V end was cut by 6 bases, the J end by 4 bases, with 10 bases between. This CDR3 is CASRSGGYEQYF. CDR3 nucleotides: TGTGCCAGCAGATCCGGGGGTTACGAGCAGTACTTC.

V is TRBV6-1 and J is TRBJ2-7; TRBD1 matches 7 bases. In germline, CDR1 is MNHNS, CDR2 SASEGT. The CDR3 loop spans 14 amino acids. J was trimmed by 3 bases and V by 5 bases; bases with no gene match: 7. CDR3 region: CASSIGQALYEQYF. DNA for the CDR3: TGTGCCAGCAGTATCGGACAGGCTCTCTACGAGCAGTACTTC.

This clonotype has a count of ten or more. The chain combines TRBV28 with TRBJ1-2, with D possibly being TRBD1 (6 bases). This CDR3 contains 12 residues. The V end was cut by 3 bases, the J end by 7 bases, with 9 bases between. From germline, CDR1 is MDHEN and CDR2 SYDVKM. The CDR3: CASSLEGGGYTF. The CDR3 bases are TGTGCCAGCAGTTTGGAAGGGGGTGGCTACACCTTC.

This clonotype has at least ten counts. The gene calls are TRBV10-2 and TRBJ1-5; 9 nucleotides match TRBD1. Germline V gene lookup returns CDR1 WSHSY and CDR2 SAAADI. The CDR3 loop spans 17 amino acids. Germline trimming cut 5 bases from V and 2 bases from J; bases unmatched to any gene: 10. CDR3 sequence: CASSSDRGRDGNQPQHF. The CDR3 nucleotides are TGCGCCAGCAGTTCCGACAGGGGGAGGGATGGCAATCAGCCCCAGCATTTT.

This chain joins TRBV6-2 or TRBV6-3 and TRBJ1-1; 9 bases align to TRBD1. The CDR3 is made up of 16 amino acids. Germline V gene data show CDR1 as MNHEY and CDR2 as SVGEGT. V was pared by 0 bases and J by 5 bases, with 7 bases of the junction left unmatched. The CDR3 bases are TGTGCCAGCAGTTACTCCGGGACAGGGCGAGGTACTGAAGCTTTCTTT. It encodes CASSYSGTGRGTEAFF.

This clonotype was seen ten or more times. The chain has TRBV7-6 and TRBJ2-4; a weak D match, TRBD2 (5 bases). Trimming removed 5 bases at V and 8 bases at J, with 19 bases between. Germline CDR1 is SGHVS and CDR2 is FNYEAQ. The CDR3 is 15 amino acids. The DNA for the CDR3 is TGTGCCAGCAGCCGTCTAGAGGGCCTAGGAGACATTCAGTACTTC. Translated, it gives CASSRLEGLGDIQYF.

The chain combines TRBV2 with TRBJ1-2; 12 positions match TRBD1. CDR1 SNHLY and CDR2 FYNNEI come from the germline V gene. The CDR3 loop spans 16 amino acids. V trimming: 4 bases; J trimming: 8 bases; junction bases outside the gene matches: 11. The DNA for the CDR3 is TGTGCCAGCAGTGTCGGGACAGGGGGCCAAGGGGAAGGCTACACCTTC. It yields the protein CASSVGTGGQGEGYTF.

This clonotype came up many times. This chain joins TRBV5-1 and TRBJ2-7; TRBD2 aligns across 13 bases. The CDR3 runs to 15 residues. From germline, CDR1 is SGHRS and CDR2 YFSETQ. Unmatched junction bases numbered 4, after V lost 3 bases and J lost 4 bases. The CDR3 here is CASSSQLAGGYEQYF. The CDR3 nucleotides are TGCGCCAGCAGCTCTCAACTAGCGGGAGGGTACGAGCAGTACTTC.

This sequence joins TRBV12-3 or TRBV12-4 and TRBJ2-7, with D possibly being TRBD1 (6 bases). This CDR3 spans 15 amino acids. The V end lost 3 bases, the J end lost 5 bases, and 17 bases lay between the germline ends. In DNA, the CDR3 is TGTGCCAGCAGTTTGACAGGTGTTAGCGCGAACGAGCAGTACTTC. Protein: CASSLTGVSANEQYF.

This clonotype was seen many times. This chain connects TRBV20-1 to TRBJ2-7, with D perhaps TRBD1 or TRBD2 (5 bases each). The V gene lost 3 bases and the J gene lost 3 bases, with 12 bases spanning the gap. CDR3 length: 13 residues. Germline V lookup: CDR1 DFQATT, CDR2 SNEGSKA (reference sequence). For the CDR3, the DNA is TGCAGTGCTAGTGGGGGTTGGGACTACGAGCAGTACTTC. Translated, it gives CSASGGWDYEQYF.

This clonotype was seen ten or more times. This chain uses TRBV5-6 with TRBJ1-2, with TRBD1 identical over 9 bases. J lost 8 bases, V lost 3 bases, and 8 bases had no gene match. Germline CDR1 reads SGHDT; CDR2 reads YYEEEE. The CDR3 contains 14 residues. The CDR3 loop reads CASSWGQGSTGYTF. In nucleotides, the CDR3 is TGTGCCAGCAGCTGGGGACAGGGATCCACGGGCTACACCTTC.

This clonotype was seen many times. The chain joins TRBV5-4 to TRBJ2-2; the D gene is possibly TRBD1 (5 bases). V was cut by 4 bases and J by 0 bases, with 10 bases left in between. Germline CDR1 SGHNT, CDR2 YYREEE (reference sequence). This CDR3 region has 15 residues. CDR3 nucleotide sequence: TGTGCCAGCAGCACCGACAGCGCGAACACCGGGGAGCTGTTTTTT. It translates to CASSTDSANTGELFF.

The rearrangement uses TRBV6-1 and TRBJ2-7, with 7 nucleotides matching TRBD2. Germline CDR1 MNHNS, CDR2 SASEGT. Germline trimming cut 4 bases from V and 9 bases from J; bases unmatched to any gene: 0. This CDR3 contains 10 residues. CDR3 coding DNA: TGTGCCAGCAGTGCGGGAGGGCAGTACTTC. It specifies CASSAGGQYF.

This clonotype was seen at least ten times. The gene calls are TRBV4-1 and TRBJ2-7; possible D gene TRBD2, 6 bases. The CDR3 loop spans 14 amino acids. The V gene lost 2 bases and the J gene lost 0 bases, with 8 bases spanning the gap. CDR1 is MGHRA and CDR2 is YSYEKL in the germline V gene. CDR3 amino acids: CASSQLSGSYEQYF. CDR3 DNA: TGCGCCAGCAGCCAACTTAGCGGCTCCTACGAGCAGTACTTC.

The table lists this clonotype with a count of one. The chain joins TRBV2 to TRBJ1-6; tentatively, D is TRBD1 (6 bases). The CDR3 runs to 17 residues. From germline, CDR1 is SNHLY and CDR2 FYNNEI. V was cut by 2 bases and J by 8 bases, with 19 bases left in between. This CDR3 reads CASSELLQGLGDSPLHF. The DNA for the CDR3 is TGTGCCAGCAGTGAATTACTGCAGGGGCTAGGAGATTCACCCCTCCACTTT.